The 30 T cell receptor beta chains given below trace back to one sample, sequenced in a study of blood T cell repertoires in COVID-19. Sequenced by immunoSEQ multiplex PCR; TCRdb stores in-frame clones only, minus some. The sample lists about 480,000 clones; 89% were seen once. Sequencing was carried out using peripheral blood. These receptors came from a man between 18 and 35 years old with COVID-19, enrolled during active disease.

V gene TRBV6-5 combines with J gene TRBJ1-1; perhaps TRBD1 as D (6 bases). Trimming stripped 10 bases from V and 7 bases from J, with 16 bases between. This CDR3 contains 12 residues. CDR1 is MNHEY, CDR2 SVGAGI, per germline. The CDR3 bases are TGTGCCACCCAAAGGACAGTTAGTGAAGCTTTCTTT. Translating it yields CATQRTVSEAFF.

This chain links TRBV5-4 with TRBJ1-1, with D perhaps TRBD1 (5 bases). This CDR3 region has 13 residues. With 9 bases removed from V and 4 bases from J, the gap between germline ends came to 16 bases. Germline lookup yields CDR1 SGHNT and CDR2 YYREEE (reference sequence). CDR3 in amino acids: CATTGGTSTEAFF. CDR3 bases: TGTGCCACGACGGGGGGGACGAGCACTGAAGCTTTCTTT. The full variable domain, its missing parts supplied by reference TRBV5-4 and TRBJ1-1, is ETGVTQSPTHLIKTRGQQVTLRCSSQSGHNTVSWYQQALGQGPQFIFQYYREEENGRGNFPPRFSGLQFPNYSSELNVNALELDDSALYLCATTGGTSTEAFFGQGTRLTVV.

With respect to this clone: At the DNA level, this CDR3 is encoded by other sequences in the same sample as well. This sequence joins TRBV30 and TRBJ1-4; 7 bases are a match to TRBD1. Germline CDR1 GTSNPN, CDR2 SVGIG (reference sequence). This CDR3 has 14 amino acids. Unmatched junction bases numbered 0, after V lost 0 bases and J lost 2 bases. CDR3: CAWSVGGTNEKLFF. In DNA form, the CDR3 reads TGTGCCTGGAGTGTAGGGGGCACTAATGAAAAACTGTTTTTT.

This chain links TRBV30 with TRBJ2-3; 7 bases align to TRBD2. The V gene end was trimmed by 2 bases and the J gene end by 1 base; junction bases not matched to a gene: 3. The CDR3 runs to 14 residues. The germline V gene has CDR1 GTSNPN and CDR2 SVGIG (reference sequence). CDR3 in amino acids: CAWSLGRGTDTQYF. The CDR3, as DNA: TGTGCCTGGAGTCTAGGGAGGGGCACAGATACGCAGTATTTT.

V gene TRBV3-1 (or the pseudogene TRBV3-2) combines with J gene TRBJ2-7; the D gene is possibly TRBD2 (6 bases). Germline V gene lookup returns CDR1 LGHDT and CDR2 YNNKEL (reference sequence). Trimming cost V 3 bases and J 5 bases, with 14 bases left between them. This CDR3 is 14 amino acids long. CDR3 sequence: CASSQGQRADEQYF. The CDR3 nucleotides read TGTGCCAGCAGCCAGGGCCAGCGGGCCGACGAGCAGTACTTC.

This chain joins TRBV5-1 and TRBJ1-2; D is perhaps TRBD1 (5 bases). The CDR3 is made up of 15 amino acids. Looked up from germline, CDR1 is SGHRS and CDR2 is YFSETQ. V was pared by 3 bases and J by 0 bases, with 12 bases between. The CDR3 nucleotides are TGCGCCAGCAGCTCAACAGGAGATACTAACTATGGCTACACCTTC. This translates into CASSSTGDTNYGYTF.

With respect to this clone: Other DNA sequences in this specimen translate into the identical CDR3. V usage is TRBV5-1 and J usage is TRBJ2-5; no firm D call. Germline assignment: CDR1 SGHRS and CDR2 YFSETQ. V lost 0 bases and J lost 3, with 9 bases in between. This CDR3 contains 14 residues. For the CDR3, the DNA is TGCGCCAGCAGCTTGGTTGGCGGAAAAGAGACCCAGTACTTC. Its protein product is CASSLVGGKETQYF.

As concerns this clone: Other DNA variants within this sample encode the same CDR3. The rearrangement joins TRBV12-3 or TRBV12-4 to TRBJ1-2; D remains unclear. This CDR3 region has 13 residues. The germline V and J ends were trimmed by 3 bases and 0 bases, with 5 bases remaining between them. CDR3: CASSFGANYGYTF. CDR3 nucleotide sequence: TGTGCCAGCAGTTTTGGAGCTAACTATGGCTACACCTTC.

Only one count was recorded for this clone. The chain uses TRBV13 and TRBJ1-6, with 9 bases lining up with TRBD1. CDR1 is PRHDT, CDR2 FYEKMQ, per germline (reference sequence). The trim removed 5 bases at V and 6 bases at J, leaving 11 bases unmatched. CDR3 length: 17 amino acids. The CDR3 coding sequence is TGTGCCAGCAGCAACCTGGGGGGGACAGGGAGTAATTCACCCCTCCACTTT. Translation: CASSNLGGTGSNSPLHF.

The chain couples TRBV19 to TRBJ1-5, with 7 bases lining up with TRBD1. This CDR3 region has 16 residues. With V trimmed by 7 bases and J by 3 bases, 12 bases remained unmatched. CDR1 is LNHDA, CDR2 SQIVND, per germline (reference sequence). CDR3 sequence (DNA): TGTGCCAGTACCAAGGACAGGCCCAACATCAATCAGCCCCAGCATTTT. Translated: CASTKDRPNINQPQHF.

This rearrangement joins TRBV6-5 to TRBJ1-2, with D perhaps TRBD1 (6 bases). Per the germline V gene, CDR1 is MNHEY and CDR2 is SVGAGI. CDR3 length equals 16 residues. Trimming removed 1 base at V and 4 bases at J, with 16 bases between. The CDR3: CASSYWTGGGGYGYTF. The CDR3 DNA is TGTGCCAGCAGTTACTGGACGGGAGGGGGAGGCTATGGCTACACCTTC.

The chain couples TRBV19 to TRBJ1-5, with D possibly matching TRBD1 (6 bases). The germline CDR1 and CDR2 sequences are LNHDA and SQIVND (reference sequence). V was shortened by 3 bases and J by 4 bases, with 10 bases between the two germline ends. There are 14 residues in the CDR3. DNA of the CDR3: TGTGCCAGTAGTATCGGCAGGGGAAATCAGCCCCAGCATTTT. This sequence encodes CASSIGRGNQPQHF.

This clone came up once. The J gene is TRBJ2-1, the V gene TRBV4-1; D possibly corresponds to TRBD1 (5 bases). The CDR3 sequence is 13 residues long. Trimming took off 2 bases at V and 4 bases at J, with 6 bases between the two ends. Germline V lookup: CDR1 MGHRA, CDR2 YSYEKL. CDR3 DNA sequence: TGCGCCAGCAGCCAAAGGGGTTACAATGAGCAGTTCTTC. Amino acids: CASSQRGYNEQFF.

V gene TRBV11-2 combines with J gene TRBJ2-7; the match to TRBD1 covers 9 bases. Germline CDR1 SGHAT, CDR2 FQNNGV. With 3 bases clipped from V and 1 base from J, the junction kept 4 bases outside the gene matches. The CDR3 totals 15 residues. Here the CDR3 DNA reads TGTGCCAGCAGCTTTCTGGGACAGGGATCCTACGAGCAGTACTTC. Its protein product is CASSFLGQGSYEQYF.

This chain joins TRBV3-1 (or the pseudogene TRBV3-2) and TRBJ2-1; TRBD1 agrees at 12 bases. CDR3 size: 15 residues. V lost 4 bases to trimming and J lost 8 bases; unmatched junction nucleotides: 6. CDR1 is LGHDT, CDR2 YNNKEL, per germline (reference sequence). The CDR3 loop is CASSRRDRGLDEQFF. DNA of the CDR3: TGTGCCAGCAGCCGCCGGGACAGGGGGCTCGATGAGCAGTTCTTC.

The rearrangement joins TRBV24-1 to TRBJ2-1; 9 bases align to TRBD1. CDR3 size: 14 residues. From germline, CDR1 is KGHDR and CDR2 SFDVKD. After removal of 4 bases from V and 7 bases from J, the junction contained 4 bases not matched to a gene. CDR3 protein: CATSDAGQGNEQFF. In DNA, the CDR3 is TGTGCCACCAGTGACGCCGGACAGGGGAATGAGCAGTTCTTC.

This chain joins TRBV6-5 and TRBJ1-6, with 9 bases that match TRBD1. Trimming at V came to 8 bases and at J to 6 bases, leaving 5 bases not matched to a gene. Germline values: CDR1 MNHEY, CDR2 SVGAGI. The CDR3 extends over 14 amino acids. The CDR3 protein is CASREDRGNSPLHF. For the CDR3, the DNA is TGTGCCAGCCGGGAGGACAGGGGTAATTCACCCCTCCACTTT.

The chain joins TRBV30 to TRBJ2-3; 7 positions match TRBD2. CDR3 length: 15 residues. The V gene end was trimmed by 0 bases and the J gene end by 4 bases; junction bases not matched to a gene: 7. CDR1 GTSNPN and CDR2 SVGIG come from the germline V gene (reference sequence). The CDR3 bases are TGTGCCTGGAGTGTACTGGCGGGAGAGTCAGATACGCAGTATTTT. Its translation: CAWSVLAGESDTQYF.

CDR3 nucleotide sequence: TGCGCCAGCAGGGAACAGGGGGCAGATACGCAGTATTTT. Its translation is CASREQGADTQYF. V usage is TRBV10-2 and J usage is TRBJ2-3; 8 bases map to TRBD1. With V trimmed by 6 bases and J by 4 bases, 3 bases remained unmatched. The CDR3 is 13 residues long. Germline V gene data show CDR1 as WSHSY and CDR2 as SAAADI.

The sample holds one count of this clone. The chain couples TRBV2 to TRBJ2-3; 11 nucleotides align to TRBD2. Trimming removed 6 bases from V and 6 bases from J; junction bases left unmatched: 11. Germline loops: CDR1 SNHLY, CDR2 FYNNEI. The CDR3 has 16 residues. The CDR3 nucleotides read TGTGCCAGCAGAGCCACTAGCGGGAGATGGCTGGATACGCAGTATTTT. The encoded protein is CASRATSGRWLDTQYF.

The rearrangement links TRBV5-4 to TRBJ2-3; D call uncertain. Trimming took off 0 bases at V and 3 bases at J, with 5 bases between the two ends. The CDR3 covers 13 residues. Germline lookup yields CDR1 SGHNT and CDR2 YYREEE (reference sequence). The CDR3: CASSLERTDTQYF. DNA for the CDR3: TGTGCCAGCAGCTTGGAACGGACAGATACGCAGTATTTT.

The chain is built from TRBV2 and TRBJ1-6; the D is unclear. Trimming shortened V by 4 bases and J by 10 bases, and 14 bases separated the two germline ends. Looked up from germline, CDR1 is SNHLY and CDR2 is FYNNEI. This CDR3 is built from 14 residues. CDR3 amino acids: CASSVRGENSPLHF. The CDR3 nucleotides read TGTGCCAGCAGTGTCCGGGGAGAGAACTCACCCCTCCACTTT.

The gene calls are TRBV5-5 and TRBJ2-3; 8 bases are shared with TRBD2. With 2 bases clipped from V and 4 bases from J, the junction kept 6 bases outside the gene matches. Germline CDR1 reads SGHKS; CDR2 reads YYEKEE (reference sequence). The CDR3 length is 15 residues. The CDR3 DNA reads TGTGCCAGCAGCTTAGCGGGAGAGATTTCAGATACGCAGTATTTT. Its translation: CASSLAGEISDTQYF.

A word on this clone: The same CDR3 is also encoded by other DNA sequences in this sample. This chain joins TRBV4-1 and TRBJ2-7; 8 bases line up with TRBD1. The CDR3 extends over 15 amino acids. V lost 4 bases and J lost 1; bases outside the gene matches: 6. CDR1 and CDR2 from the germline V gene are MGHRA and YSYEKL. CDR3 in amino acids: CASSPGQGPSYEQYF. CDR3 bases: TGCGCCAGCAGCCCCGGACAGGGCCCTTCCTACGAGCAGTACTTC.

J is TRBJ2-5 and V is TRBV6-5, with D tentatively TRBD2 (6 bases). The CDR3 is 15 residues long. V lost 5 bases, J lost 2 bases, and 15 bases lay in between. In germline, CDR1 is MNHEY, CDR2 SVGAGI. The CDR3 protein is CASSPLLGLQETQYF. CDR3 nucleotide sequence: TGTGCCAGCAGTCCATTACTGGGACTGCAAGAGACCCAGTACTTC.

This clone was observed a handful of times. The chain carries TRBV5-6 and TRBJ2-7, with D possibly matching TRBD2 (5 bases). This CDR3 comprises 15 residues. Germline V lookup: CDR1 SGHDT, CDR2 YYEEEE. The V end was cut by 4 bases, the J end by 7 bases, with 21 bases between. This chain's CDR3 is CASSHPGIPVGEQYF. For the CDR3, the DNA is TGTGCCAGCAGCCATCCCGGGATCCCCGTCGGGGAGCAGTACTTC. Supplemented by reference TRBV5-6 and TRBJ2-7, the full variable domain reads DAGVTQSPTHLIKTRGQQVTLRCSPKSGHDTVSWYQQALGQGPQFIFQYYEEEERQRGNFPDRFSGHQFPNYSSELNVNALLLGDSALYLCASSHPGIPVGEQYFGPGTRLTVT.

This sequence joins TRBV19 and TRBJ2-2; the D gene is possibly TRBD1 (5 bases). Germline CDR1 is LNHDA and CDR2 is SQIVND (reference sequence). V dropped 7 bases and J dropped 0 bases, with 12 bases sitting between them. The CDR3 totals 15 residues. The CDR3 here is CASTRTRTNTGELFF. The CDR3 DNA sequence: TGTGCCAGTACCCGGACACGGACGAACACCGGGGAGCTGTTTTTT.

The rearrangement uses TRBV6-9 and TRBJ2-1; 7 bases match TRBD1. Germline CDR1 MNHGY, CDR2 SVAAGI. The V and J ends lost 2 bases and 3 bases, in that order; junction bases with no gene match: 7. This CDR3 comprises 16 residues. This CDR3 reads CASSYTRDSLYNEQFF. CDR3 in DNA: TGTGCCAGCAGTTATACCCGGGACAGTCTCTACAATGAGCAGTTCTTC.

The J gene is TRBJ1-4, the V gene TRBV7-9, with 9 bases fitting TRBD1. Trimming took 4 bases from V and 3 from J; bases not matched to a gene: 0. Germline-derived CDR1 and CDR2 are SEHNR and FQNEAQ (reference sequence). This CDR3 comprises 14 residues. CDR3 coding DNA: TGTGCCAGCAGCTGGACAGGGGCTAATGAAAAACTGTTTTTT. Its translation: CASSWTGANEKLFF.

This clone was counted once. The V gene is TRBV6-7, the J gene TRBJ2-7, with 13 nucleotides matching TRBD2. TRBV6-7 is known as an ORF, though its function is uncertain. Unmatched junction bases numbered 6, after V lost 6 bases and J lost 4 bases. The CDR3 extends over 15 amino acids. The CDR3 DNA is TGTGCCAGCAGGCGGACTAGCGGGAGAGGATACGAGCAGTACTTC. Translating gives CASRRTSGRGYEQYF.